This T cell receptor beta chain was captured in a study of blood T cell repertoires in COVID-19. Across the whole study: Samples representing acute and convalescent COVID-19 were sourced from the United States, Italy and Spain. T cells, B-cell-depleted T cells, or PBMCs supplied cDNA or gDNA.

One Seattle source followed patients from active infection through their disease course. Original processing methods: Counts of nucleated cells, estimated from reference gene primer amplification, were obtained. TCRdb's table, derived via immunoSEQ multiplex PCR, lists solely in-frame clones and lacks some. The V and J calls and clone size come from that table; D and trimming were worked out from the DNA. The sample shows fewer than 300,000 clones, 91% of them seen only once. CDR3 size: 13 residues. V dropped 4 bases and J dropped 8 bases, with 14 bases sitting between them. Germline V gene data show CDR1 as SEHNR and CDR2 as FQNEAQ (reference sequence).

The specimen sequenced was peripheral blood. The V and J genes are TRBV7-9 and TRBJ1-2; D call uncertain. The sequence came from a person aged 18 to 35 with COVID-19, enrolled during active disease. In DNA form, the CDR3 reads TGTGCCAGCAGCTCCGTCAGAGGAAGCGGCTACACCTTC. Protein sequence: CASSSVRGSGYTF.